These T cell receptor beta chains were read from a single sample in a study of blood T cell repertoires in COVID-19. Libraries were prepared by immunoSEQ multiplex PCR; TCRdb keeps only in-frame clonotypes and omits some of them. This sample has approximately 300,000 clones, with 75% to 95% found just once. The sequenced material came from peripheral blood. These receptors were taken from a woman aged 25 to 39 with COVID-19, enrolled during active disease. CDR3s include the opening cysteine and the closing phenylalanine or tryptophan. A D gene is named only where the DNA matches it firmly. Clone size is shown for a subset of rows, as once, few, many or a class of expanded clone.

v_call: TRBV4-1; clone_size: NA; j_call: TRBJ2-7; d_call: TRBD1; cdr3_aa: CASSQRTGYEQYF; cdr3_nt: TGCGCCAGCAGCCAACGGACAGGTTACGAGCAGTACTTC
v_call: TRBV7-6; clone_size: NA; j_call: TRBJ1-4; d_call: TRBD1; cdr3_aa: CASSLGTGVYEKLFF; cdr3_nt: TGTGCCAGCAGCTTAGGGACAGGGGTCTATGAAAAACTGTTTTTT
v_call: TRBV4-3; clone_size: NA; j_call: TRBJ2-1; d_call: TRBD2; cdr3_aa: CASSPTLVTLAGSYNEQFF; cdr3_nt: TGCGCCAGCAGCCCTACACTGGTGACTCTAGCGGGATCCTACAATGAGCAGTTCTTC
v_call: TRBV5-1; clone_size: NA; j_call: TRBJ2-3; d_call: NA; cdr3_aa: CASSLVGTSGTQYF; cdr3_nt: TGCGCCAGCAGCTTGGTTGGGACTTCCGGTACGCAGTATTTT
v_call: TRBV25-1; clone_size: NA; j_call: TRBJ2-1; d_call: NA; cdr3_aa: CASTTSGSLEEQFF; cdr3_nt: TGTGCCAGCACGACGAGCGGGTCGCTTGAAGAGCAGTTCTTC
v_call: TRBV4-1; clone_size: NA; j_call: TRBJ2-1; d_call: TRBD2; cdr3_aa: CASSQLGLAGEDNEQFF; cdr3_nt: TGCGCCAGCAGCCAATTGGGACTAGCGGGAGAAGACAATGAGCAGTTCTTC
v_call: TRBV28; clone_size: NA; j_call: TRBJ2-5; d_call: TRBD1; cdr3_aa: CASSLALRGGQTQYF; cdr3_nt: TGTGCCAGCAGTTTGGCTCTTAGAGGGGGCCAGACCCAGTACTTC
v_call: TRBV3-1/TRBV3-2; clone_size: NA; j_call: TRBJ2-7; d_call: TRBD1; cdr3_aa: CASSLGQGASEQYF; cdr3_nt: TGTGCCAGCAGCCTTGGACAGGGGGCAAGCGAGCAGTACTTC
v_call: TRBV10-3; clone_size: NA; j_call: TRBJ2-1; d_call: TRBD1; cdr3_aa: CAITPGQQYNEQFF; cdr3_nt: TGTGCCATCACCCCGGGACAGCAATACAATGAGCAGTTCTTC
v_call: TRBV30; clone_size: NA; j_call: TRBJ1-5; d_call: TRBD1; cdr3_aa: CAWSSDRDQPQHF; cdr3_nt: TGTGCCTGGTCGTCCGACAGGGATCAGCCCCAGCATTTT
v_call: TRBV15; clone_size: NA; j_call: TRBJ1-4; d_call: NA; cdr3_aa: CATSRGVTNEKLFF; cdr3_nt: TGTGCCACCAGCAGAGGAGTTACTAATGAAAAACTGTTTTTT
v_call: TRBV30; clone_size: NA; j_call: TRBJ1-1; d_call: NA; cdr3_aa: CAWSLGQGNTEAFF; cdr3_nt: TGTGCCTGGTCCCTCGGGCAGGGGAACACTGAAGCTTTCTTT
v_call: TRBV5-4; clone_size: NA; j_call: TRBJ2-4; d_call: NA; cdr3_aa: CASGSGNIQYF; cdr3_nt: TGTGCCAGCGGGAGTGGGAACATTCAGTACTTC
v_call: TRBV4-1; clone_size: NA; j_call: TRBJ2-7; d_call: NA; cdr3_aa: CASSQEGPYEQYF; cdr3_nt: TGCGCCAGCAGCCAAGAGGGCCCCTACGAGCAGTACTTC
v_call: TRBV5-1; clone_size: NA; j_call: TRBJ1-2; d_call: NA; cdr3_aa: CASSTGTGYTF; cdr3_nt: TGCGCCAGCAGCACAGGGACTGGCTACACCTTC
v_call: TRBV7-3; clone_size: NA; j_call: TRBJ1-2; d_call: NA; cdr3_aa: CASSFEGGVGYTF; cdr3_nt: TGTGCCAGCAGCTTCGAGGGCGGGGTTGGCTACACCTTC
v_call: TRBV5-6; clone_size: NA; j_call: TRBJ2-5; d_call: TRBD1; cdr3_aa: CASSVRTGTGVQETQYF; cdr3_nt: TGTGCCAGCAGCGTTAGAACCGGGACAGGGGTTCAAGAGACCCAGTACTTC
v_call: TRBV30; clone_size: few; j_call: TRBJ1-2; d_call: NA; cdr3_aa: CAWTGFSNYGYTF; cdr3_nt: TGTGCCTGGACGGGGTTCTCTAACTATGGCTACACCTTC
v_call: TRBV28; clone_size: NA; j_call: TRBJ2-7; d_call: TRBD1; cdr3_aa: CASSTPGQPGEQYF; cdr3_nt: TGTGCCAGCAGTACCCCGGGACAGCCCGGCGAGCAGTACTTC
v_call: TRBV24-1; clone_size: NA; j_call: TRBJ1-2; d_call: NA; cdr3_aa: CATSESTVYGYTF; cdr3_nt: TGTGCCACCAGTGAGTCGACAGTCTATGGCTACACCTTC
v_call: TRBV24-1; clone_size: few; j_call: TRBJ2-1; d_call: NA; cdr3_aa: CATSGRSARVDNEQFF; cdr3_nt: TGTGCCACCAGTGGCAGGTCGGCCAGGGTGGACAATGAGCAGTTCTTC
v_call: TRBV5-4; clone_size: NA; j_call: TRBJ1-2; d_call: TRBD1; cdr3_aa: CASSFQGASPWGYTF; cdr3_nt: TGTGCCAGCAGCTTTCAGGGGGCCTCACCTTGGGGCTACACCTTC
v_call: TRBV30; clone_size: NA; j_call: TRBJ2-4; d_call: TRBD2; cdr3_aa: CAWRTSGSNIQYF; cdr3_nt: TGTGCCTGGAGGACTAGCGGGAGTAACATTCAGTACTTC
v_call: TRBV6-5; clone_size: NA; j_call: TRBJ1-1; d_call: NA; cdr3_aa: CASSYSRNMNTEAFF; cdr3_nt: TGTGCCAGCAGTTACTCCAGAAACATGAACACTGAAGCTTTCTTT
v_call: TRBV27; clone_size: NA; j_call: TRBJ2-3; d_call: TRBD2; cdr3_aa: CASSSLAVEADTQYF; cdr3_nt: TGTGCCAGCAGTTCTCTAGCGGTAGAAGCGGATACGCAGTATTTT
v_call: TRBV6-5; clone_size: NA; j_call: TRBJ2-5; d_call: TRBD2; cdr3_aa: CASSLNGRGETQYF; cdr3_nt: TGTGCCAGCAGTTTGAACGGGAGGGGAGAGACCCAGTACTTC
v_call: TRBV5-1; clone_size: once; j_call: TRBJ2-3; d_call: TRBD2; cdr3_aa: CASSPSPGRARDTQYF; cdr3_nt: TGCGCCAGCAGCCCCAGCCCCGGGAGGGCCAGAGATACGCAGTATTTT
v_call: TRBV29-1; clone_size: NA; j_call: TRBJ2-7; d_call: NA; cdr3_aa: CSVEEGAYEQYF; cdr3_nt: TGCAGCGTTGAAGAAGGGGCTTACGAGCAGTACTTC
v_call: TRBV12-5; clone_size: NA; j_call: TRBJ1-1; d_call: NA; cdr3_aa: CASGNRDTEAFF; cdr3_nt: TGTGCTAGTGGAAACAGGGACACTGAAGCTTTCTTT
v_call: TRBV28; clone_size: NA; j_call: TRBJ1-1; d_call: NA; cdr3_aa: CASSFYTGNTEAFF; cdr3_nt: TGTGCCAGCAGTTTTTACACGGGGAACACTGAAGCTTTCTTT
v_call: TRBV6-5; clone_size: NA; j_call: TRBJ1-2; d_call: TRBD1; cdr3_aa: CASSRRSGGYGYTF; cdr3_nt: TGTGCCAGCAGTCGACGTTCAGGGGGCTATGGCTACACCTTC
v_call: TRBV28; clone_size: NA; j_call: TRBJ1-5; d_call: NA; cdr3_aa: CASSFRGTRPQHF; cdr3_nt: TGTGCCAGCAGTTTTAGGGGGACGAGGCCCCAGCATTTT
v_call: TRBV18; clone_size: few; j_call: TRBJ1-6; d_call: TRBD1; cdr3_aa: CASSRGTGNSPLHF; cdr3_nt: TGTGCCAGCTCACGCGGGACAGGGAATTCACCCCTCCACTTT
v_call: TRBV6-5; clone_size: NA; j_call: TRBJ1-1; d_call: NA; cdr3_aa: CASTTKRGGTEAFF; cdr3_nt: TGTGCCAGCACCACGAAGAGGGGGGGAACTGAAGCTTTCTTT
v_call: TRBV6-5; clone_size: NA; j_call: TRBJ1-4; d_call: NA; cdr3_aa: CASSPQKNEKLFF; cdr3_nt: TGTGCCAGCAGTCCACAGAAGAATGAAAAACTGTTTTTT
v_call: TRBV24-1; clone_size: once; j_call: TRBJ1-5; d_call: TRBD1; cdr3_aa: CATSTGGSQPQHF; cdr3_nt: TGTGCCACTTCCACAGGGGGCTCTCAGCCCCAGCATTTT
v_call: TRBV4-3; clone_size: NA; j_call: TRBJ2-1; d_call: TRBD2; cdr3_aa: CASSPGLAGEGGYNEQFF; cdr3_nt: TGCGCCAGCAGCCCGGGACTAGCGGGAGAGGGAGGATACAATGAGCAGTTCTTC
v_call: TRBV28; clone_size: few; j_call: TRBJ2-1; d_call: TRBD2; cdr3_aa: CASSPLAAGGIIEQFF; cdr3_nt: TGTGCCAGCAGCCCCCTCGCCGCGGGAGGGATCATTGAGCAGTTCTTC
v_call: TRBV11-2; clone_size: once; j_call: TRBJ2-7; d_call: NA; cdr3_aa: CASSQWGGRDEQYF; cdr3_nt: TGTGCCAGCAGCCAGTGGGGAGGTCGGGACGAGCAGTACTTC
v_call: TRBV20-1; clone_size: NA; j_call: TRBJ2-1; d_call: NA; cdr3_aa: CSASSGASYNEQFF; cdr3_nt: TGCAGTGCTAGTTCAGGGGCTAGCTACAATGAGCAGTTCTTC